Presented here are 5 T cell receptor beta chains from one specimen sequenced in a study of blood T cells in healthy people across ages. Primers used in a second PCR of about 7 to 11 cycles were a sample-barcoded 5' primer and a J-beta primer mix. TCRdb processed the 5' RACE reads anew with MiXCR; each CDR3 protein has one entry. This table holds around 650,000 distinct CDR3 sequences, around 43% found once. The sample taken for sequencing was blood. The receptors derive from a man older than 75 in good health.

The J gene is TRBJ2-3, the V gene TRBV7-2; TRBD1 is a possible D gene (6 bases). Trimming cost V 5 bases and J 5 bases, with 14 bases left between them. This CDR3 has 14 residues. Germline CDR1 SGHTA, CDR2 FQGNSA. CDR3 nucleotide sequence: TGTGCCAGCAGCCCCAGGGGAATAAGAGATACGCAGTATTTT. This encodes CASSPRGIRDTQYF.

This clonotype was counted between two and nine times. The chain joins TRBV7-9 to TRBJ2-7; D is unresolved. Germline V gene sequence: CDR1 SEHNR, CDR2 FQNEAQ (reference sequence). This CDR3 region has 16 residues. V shed 2 bases and J shed 0 bases, with 14 bases lying between them. CDR3 amino acids: CASSLRAGDLSYEQYF. CDR3 in DNA: TGTGCCAGCAGCTTAAGGGCAGGCGATCTCTCCTACGAGCAGTACTTC.

Remarks on this clonotype: A much larger clonotype is one base distant, so this may be a read error. The V gene is TRBV25-1, the J gene TRBJ2-2, with D perhaps matching TRBD2 (6 bases). CDR1 is MGHDK and CDR2 is SYGVNS in the germline V gene. The CDR3 runs to 15 residues. The CDR3 is CAGSERASAYGELFF. The CDR3 DNA sequence: TGTGCCGGCAGTGAAAGGGCTAGCGCCTACGGGGAGCTGTTTTTT.

V is TRBV9 and J is TRBJ2-7; tentatively, D is TRBD1 or TRBD2 (6 bases each). Germline CDR1 and CDR2: SGDLS and YYNGEE. The CDR3 runs 14 residues. Deletions cut 0 bases from V and 5 bases from J, with 12 bases between. The CDR3 region is CASSVGQGRHEQYF. The CDR3 DNA reads TGTGCCAGCAGCGTAGGTCAGGGGAGGCACGAGCAGTACTTC.

The chain links TRBV7-8 to TRBJ2-3; 12 bases are shared with TRBD2. Trimming at V came to 6 bases and at J to 6 bases, leaving 7 bases not matched to a gene. CDR1 SGHVS and CDR2 FQNEAQ come from the germline V gene. This CDR3 spans 15 amino acids. CDR3 coding DNA: TGTGCCAGCAGGCCACCTAGCGGGAGGGTCGATACGCAGTATTTT. Its translation is CASRPPSGRVDTQYF.